A single TCR beta chain is shown here with its context. This clone's antigen is unknown. Base qualities are missing; no much larger clone stands one base away. The data belong to a study of T cell responses to AZD1222 COVID-19 vaccine (dated by TCRdb to about 2021). Notes on the research overall: TCR sequencing was performed for 230 to 250 trial participants, of whom around 210 were given two doses of AZD1222 and approximately 25 were given two doses of MenACWY control vaccine. Trial participants were enrolled by age into subgroups of 18-55, 56-69 and 70-plus years, and approximately 150, 30 and 60 TCR-sequenced participants, respectively, were included in these subgroups. Summary of the overall study and its limitations: Because no day 14 peak-response samples were available, repertoires were characterized only after the peak T cell response. Nearly half of unique spike-specific TCRs reportedly recognized epitopes outside regions mutated in the B.1.351 and B.1.1.7 variants. Participants were mostly white British, with more females than males. The authors suggested clonal diversity may have been underestimated. Spike-specific TCR breadth and depth rose significantly after two AZD1222 doses compared with day 0 and with MenACWY recipients. The vaccine-associated CD4 TCRs covered the entire spike protein, and the dominant responses fell in regions 160-218 and 743-854. The 56-69-year group was small, and its depth increase did not reach significance, likely because of low power. Only five or six AZD1222 recipients were SARS-CoV-2 seropositive at baseline, limiting conclusions about previously exposed vaccinees.

The CDR3 regions of human TCRbeta chains were subjected to immunosequencing. Concerning the study's data processing: TCRs in the repertoires were compared against a reference library of SARS-CoV-2-specific TCRs that had been generated with the MIRA antigen-specificity platform. Breadth was defined as the fraction of unique TCRs that were SARS-CoV-2-associated. Depth was defined as the fraction of total T cells that were SARS-CoV-2-associated. Using the MIRA data, each spike-specific TCR was assigned both to the spike region to which the TCR was reactive and to a CD4 or CD8 class. Log10-transformed breadth and depth values were compared by one-way ANOVA with Sidak's multiple comparisons tests. The clones in this table, taken by TCRdb from immuneACCESS, are in-frame only. Not every clone is retained; where verified, under half of the shortfall comes from an unresolved V gene, and the cause of the rest is unknown. From that table come the V and J calls and clone size; the DNA was used to work out D and trimming. This sample gives 180,000 or so clones in total; more than 85% of them show up just once. Clones ranked in the top ten supply approximately 1.8% of the sample.

V has 9 bases trimmed and J has 10 bases trimmed; junction bases matching no gene number 23. From cysteine to phenylalanine, the CDR3 is 18 amino acids long. The CDR3 DNA has 54 bases and is translated from base 1. According to the study, the label for this sample's time point signals: about 28 days (+/-7) after the second vaccine dose. AZD1222 recipients given second doses at about 4 weeks or at about 12 weeks were pooled, since spike-specific TCR depth and breadth were not found to differ between the two schedules. Vaccinee samples came from UK trials COV001 and COV002, including a single-blind randomized controlled phase 2/3 trial of AZD1222 (ChAdOx1 nCoV-19) in healthy adults. For TCRbeta chain sequencing, PBMC samples from trial participants were taken at day 0 and at day 28 after the second dose.

This sequence originates from an adult who received the AZD1222 COVID-19 vaccine. The V and J segments used are TRBV6-7 and TRBJ2-1, and 11 junction bases match TRBD2. TRBV6-7 is an ORF for which the function is uncertain. The specimen comprised peripheral blood, sampled 28 days after the second AZD1222 dose. This receptor has the CDR3 CARRVPPPGLAVYREQFF. The bases are TGTGCCAGGAGAGTCCCGCCGCCGGGACTAGCGGTCTATAGGGAGCAGTTCTTC.